This TCR beta chain was identified in a study of blood T cell repertoires in COVID-19. Study-level information: Both acute and convalescent COVID-19 samples were obtained from the United States, Italy and Spain.

Germline CDR1 reads SGHVS; CDR2 reads FQNEAQ. There are 19 residues in the CDR3. V dropped 1 base and J dropped 0; count of bases not matched to a gene: 9. How the authors handled the data: Amplified reference gene primers provided the basis for estimating nucleated cell counts. Libraries were prepared by immunoSEQ multiplex PCR; TCRdb keeps only in-frame clonotypes and omits some of them. That table gives V, J and clone size, and the DNA gave D and trimming. The sample lists more than 150,000 clones, almost 80% occurring once. The rearrangement joins TRBV7-8 to TRBJ2-5; 12 bases are a match to TRBD2. The TCR comes from a woman in her sixties or seventies with acute or convalescent COVID-19. The sequencing input was peripheral blood. The chain's CDR3 is CASSLGGRLAGAHQETQYF. In DNA, the CDR3 is TGTGCCAGCAGCTTAGGGGGGCGACTAGCGGGAGCCCACCAAGAGACCCAGTACTTC.